The clone carrying this T cell receptor beta chain was detected ten times or more. The sample is drawn from a study of molecular identifiers for immune sequencing clone quantification. MiXCR, applied by TCRdb to the PCR reads, yields one record per CDR3 protein. Altogether about 97,000 distinct CDR3 sequences are present, around 24% being singletons, with the ten largest covering more than 0.8%. The authors sorted naive CD8 T cells as CD8+CD4-CCR7+CD45RA+. Germline V gene sequence: CDR1 DFQATT, CDR2 SNEGSKA (reference sequence). This CDR3 region has 16 residues. J gave up 1 base and V 4 bases, and 5 bases lay outside the gene matches.

V is TRBV20-1 and J is TRBJ2-7; 15 nucleotides line up with TRBD2. The receptor was derived from a human donor in good health. Some libraries in this study had Jurkat cell RNA spiked in. The sample was naive CD8+ T cells from blood, with Jurkat cell RNA spiked in. Subset denoted: FACS-sorted CD8+CD4-CCR7+CD45RA+ naive T cells. CDR3 in DNA: TGCAGTGCTAACGGACTAGCGGGAGGGCTGTCCTACGAGCAGTACTTC. This codes for CSANGLAGGLSYEQYF.